Listed here is a single T cell receptor (beta chain). As yet, its antigen is unknown. Sample treatment: AdE1-LMPpoly-expanded autologous EBV-specific T-cell therapy followed by anti-PD-1 nivolumab. Using immunoSEQ multiplex PCR, the repertoire was profiled, and TCRdb retains in-frame clones only, with some absent. The sample includes about 19,000 clones, less than 90% seen only once; the top ten take less than 40%. Germline loops: CDR1 MNHEY, CDR2 SMNVEV (reference sequence). The J segment lost 0 bases and the V segment lost 5 bases, leaving 9 bases of the junction unmatched. This CDR3 has 16 residues. This specimen belongs to a study of EBV T-cell therapy then PD-1 blockade in nasopharyngeal carcinoma.

Here the sequenced sample was CD8+ T cells from blood, taken at approximately day 30 from a patient whose treatment included autologous EBV-specific T cells and nivolumab. This sequence originates from a man in his forties with nasopharyngeal carcinoma. V usage is TRBV27 and J usage is TRBJ2-7; 8 nucleotides match TRBD1. The CDR3 protein is CASSHHRGYSSYEQYF. CDR3 coding DNA: TGTGCCAGCAGTCATCACAGGGGGTACAGCTCCTACGAGCAGTACTTC.